Below are 24 T cell receptor beta chains sequenced from a single sample in a study of early T cells in non-severe SARS-CoV-2 infection. TCRdb re-called the 5' RACE reads with MiXCR, one entry per CDR3 protein. The table has some 50,000 distinct CDR3 sequences, around a tenth seen once; the top ten hold approximately 4%. The sample comprised whole blood. The origin of the receptors is an adult who was a healthcare worker with PCR-confirmed SARS-CoV-2 infection or an uninfected control (not recorded which).

In this sample, this clonotype turned up many times. This rearrangement joins TRBV30 to TRBJ2-7, with 9 nucleotides matching TRBD1. V shed 2 bases and J 3 bases; nucleotides not matched to a gene: 8. Germline V gene data show CDR1 as GTSNPN and CDR2 as SVGIG (reference sequence). CDR3 length: 15 residues. Here the CDR3 reads CAWSPGTGPLYEQYF. As DNA, the CDR3 is TGTGCCTGGAGTCCGGGGACAGGGCCACTCTACGAGCAGTACTTC.

This clonotype was seen ten or more times. The chain links TRBV12-5 to TRBJ1-2; D remains ambiguous. This CDR3 comprises 13 residues. Germline lookup yields CDR1 LGHNT and CDR2 FRNRAP. V was trimmed by 1 base and J by 8 bases, leaving 11 bases between them. The CDR3: CASGLGQMLGYTF. The CDR3 DNA reads TGTGCTAGTGGTTTGGGCCAGATGCTCGGCTACACCTTC. Full variable domain (rest looked up from reference TRBV12-5 and TRBJ1-2): DARVTQTPRHKVTEMGQEVTMRCQPILGHNTVFWYRQTMMQGLELLAYFRNRAPLDDSGMPKDRFSAEMPDATLATLKIQPSEPRDSAVYFCASGLGQMLGYTFGSGTRLTVV.

The chain employs TRBV7-9 and TRBJ2-7; 14 positions agree with TRBD2. In germline, CDR1 is SEHNR, CDR2 FQNEAQ (reference sequence). The trim removed 3 bases at V and 7 bases at J, leaving 5 bases unmatched. The CDR3 covers 15 residues. DNA for the CDR3: TGTGCCAGCAGCTTGGGACTAGCGGGAGTTCAGGAGCAGTACTTC. Translating gives CASSLGLAGVQEQYF.

This clonotype was observed many times. The chain combines TRBV18 with TRBJ1-1; D not certain. From germline, CDR1 is KGHSH and CDR2 LQKENI. The CDR3 is made up of 12 amino acids. Trimming shortened V by 0 bases and J by 5 bases, and 4 bases separated the two germline ends. CDR3 bases: TGTGCCAGCTCACCACCGGGAACTGAAGCTTTCTTT. Translated: CASSPPGTEAFF.

This clonotype showed up many times. This rearrangement joins TRBV3-1 to TRBJ2-2; D remains ambiguous. The germline V gene has CDR1 LGHDT and CDR2 YNNKEL (reference sequence). The CDR3 is 14 amino acids. The V and J ends lost 0 bases and 6 bases respectively, with 8 bases between them. The CDR3 region is CASSQDLGPGELFF. The DNA of the CDR3 is TGTGCCAGCAGCCAAGATCTTGGTCCCGGGGAGCTGTTTTTT.

This clonotype was recorded only once. The CDR3 region has the DNA TGTGCCAGCAGCCGGTGGCAGGGGCGCCAGGAGCAGTTCTTC. This sequence encodes CASSRWQGRQEQFF. The chain combines TRBV11-2 with TRBJ2-1, with D perhaps matching TRBD1 (6 bases). Germline CDR1 is SGHAT and CDR2 is FQNNGV. V was pared by 5 bases and J by 10 bases, with 18 bases between. This CDR3 is built from 14 residues.

This sequence joins TRBV25-1 and TRBJ2-3; possibly TRBD1 for D (6 bases). Trimming stripped 3 bases from V and 0 bases from J, with 10 bases between. Looked up from germline, CDR1 is MGHDK and CDR2 is SYGVNS. This CDR3 has 15 residues. The CDR3 DNA sequence: TGTGCCAGCAGTGAGGACAGATCTAGCACAGATACGCAGTATTTT. It yields the protein CASSEDRSSTDTQYF. Based on the CDR3 plus reference TRBV25-1 and TRBJ2-3, the full variable domain is EADIYQTPRYLVIGTGKKITLECSQTMGHDKMYWYQQDPGMELHLIHYSYGVNSTEKGDLSSESTVSRIRTEHFPLTLESARPSHTSQYLCASSEDRSSTDTQYFGPGTRLTVL.

This clonotype was picked up many times. The rearrangement joins TRBV11-3 to TRBJ2-3; 9 nucleotides match TRBD2. Unmatched junction bases numbered 7, after V lost 5 bases and J lost 4 bases. The CDR3 consists of 15 residues. Germline V gene data show CDR1 as SGHNT and CDR2 as YENEEA. The CDR3 reads CASSPGLAFSDTQYF. The DNA for the CDR3 is TGTGCCAGCAGCCCGGGACTAGCATTCTCAGATACGCAGTATTTT.

J is TRBJ2-1 and V is TRBV5-4; TRBD2 agrees at 11 bases. The CDR3 sequence is 15 residues long. Germline trimming cut 5 bases from V and 7 bases from J; bases unmatched to any gene: 8. Germline V gene sequence: CDR1 SGHNT, CDR2 YYREEE (reference sequence). CDR3 DNA: TGTGCCAGCAGTTTGACTAGCGGGACGAGGAATGAGCAGTTCTTC. Amino acids: CASSLTSGTRNEQFF.

This clonotype showed up just a few times. The chain has TRBV7-3 and TRBJ1-1, with D perhaps matching TRBD1 (6 bases). Deletions cut 8 bases from V and 3 bases from J, with 19 bases between. The CDR3 is 15 residues long. Per germline, CDR1 SGHTA and CDR2 FQGTGA. CDR3 sequence reads: CASQRNPGADTEAFF. The CDR3 region has the DNA TGTGCCAGCCAAAGGAACCCGGGGGCGGACACTGAAGCTTTCTTT.

This clonotype has a count of ten or more. This rearrangement joins TRBV4-3 to TRBJ2-7; 7 bases fit TRBD2. The germline CDR1 and CDR2 sequences are LGHNA and YSLEER. The CDR3 covers 15 residues. V lost 5 bases and J lost 2; bases outside the gene matches: 9. The CDR3 protein is CASSYLPGGTYEQYF. The DNA for the CDR3 is TGCGCCAGCAGCTATCTTCCCGGGGGGACCTACGAGCAGTACTTC.

The chain has TRBV14 and TRBJ1-3; no definite D call. There are 13 residues in the CDR3. In germline, CDR1 is SGHDN, CDR2 FVKESK. Trimming took 4 bases from V and 4 from J, leaving 8 bases between them. The CDR3 is CASSPPGGNTIYF. CDR3 DNA: TGTGCCAGCAGCCCCCCCGGAGGAAACACCATATATTTT.

The sample holds a few counts of this clonotype. The rearrangement links TRBV24-1 to TRBJ2-7; D call uncertain. Germline lookup yields CDR1 KGHDR and CDR2 SFDVKD. V lost 3 bases, J lost 4 bases, and 6 bases lay in between. This CDR3 has 12 amino acids. CDR3 protein: CATSDGNYEQYF. The CDR3 nucleotides read TGTGCCACCAGTGATGGGAATTACGAGCAGTACTTC.

The CDR3 loop is CASSLEGLAVTDTQYF. In DNA form, the CDR3 reads TGCGCCAGCAGCTTGGAGGGGCTAGCGGTCACAGATACGCAGTATTTT. This sequence joins TRBV5-1 and TRBJ2-3, with TRBD2 matching 7 bases. After removal of 0 bases from V and 2 bases from J, the junction contained 6 bases not matched to a gene. This CDR3 is built from 16 residues. CDR1 and CDR2 from the germline V gene are SGHRS and YFSETQ.

This clonotype occurred a few times. The chain has TRBV18 and TRBJ2-7; 7 nucleotides match TRBD1. The CDR3 consists of 15 residues. Germline V CDR1 and CDR2: KGHSH, LQKENI. The J segment lost 2 bases and the V segment lost 0 bases, leaving 4 bases of the junction unmatched. The CDR3 coding sequence is TGTGCCAGCTCACCACCTACAGGGGCCCCCTACGAGCAGTACTTC. Translated: CASSPPTGAPYEQYF. The complete variable domain, with remaining parts taken from reference TRBV18 and TRBJ2-7, reads NAGVMQNPRHLVRRRGQEARLRCSPMKGHSHVYWYRQLPEEGLKFMVYLQKENIIDESGMPKERFSAEFPKEGPSILRIQQVVRGDSAAYFCASSPPTGAPYEQYFGPGTRLTVT.

This clonotype was counted between two and nine times. V is TRBV29-1 and J is TRBJ1-1; tentatively, D is TRBD1 (5 bases). V shed 3 bases and J shed 11 bases, with 13 bases lying between them. Germline V gene data show CDR1 as SQVTM and CDR2 as ANQGSEA. This CDR3 has 11 residues. The CDR3 DNA is TGCAGCGTTGACAAAGGGGTAGAGGCTTTCTTT. Protein: CSVDKGVEAFF.

As DNA, the CDR3 is TGTGCCAGCAGTCAAGCTGACAGCCCCATGCAGCCCCAGCATTTT. It translates to CASSQADSPMQPQHF. The chain couples TRBV6-5 to TRBJ1-5; D possibly corresponds to TRBD1 (5 bases). CDR1 and CDR2 from the germline V gene are MNHEY and SVGAGI. V was trimmed by 5 bases and J by 7 bases, leaving 18 bases between them. The CDR3 length is 15 residues.

Many counts were recorded for this clonotype. This rearrangement joins TRBV28 to TRBJ2-3, with D possibly TRBD1 on 6 matching bases. In germline, CDR1 is MDHEN, CDR2 SYDVKM. The CDR3 contains 13 residues. V lost 4 bases and J lost 10, with 15 bases in between. The CDR3: CASSSPPGESQYF. CDR3 bases: TGTGCCAGCAGTTCACCTCCAGGGGAGTCGCAGTATTTT.

This clonotype was seen ten or more times. The chain links TRBV18 to TRBJ2-2, with TRBD2 as a possible D gene (6 bases). Germline V gene sequence: CDR1 KGHSH, CDR2 LQKENI. Trimming took 3 bases from V and 4 from J, leaving 12 bases between them. The CDR3 has 15 amino acids. CDR3 nucleotides: TGTGCCAGCTCACCGACATCCGGGGGCACCGGGGAGCTGTTTTTT. Its protein product is CASSPTSGGTGELFF.

The chain employs TRBV10-3 and TRBJ2-1, with TRBD1 as a possible D gene (6 bases). The CDR3 length is 15 residues. The V gene's germline CDR1 is ENHRY and CDR2 SYGVKD. V lost 6 bases to trimming and J lost 0 bases, with 12 bases between them. CDR3 in amino acids: CAIRMTGRSYNEQFF. The CDR3 DNA sequence: TGTGCCATCAGGATGACAGGACGCTCCTACAATGAGCAGTTCTTC.

Comments on this clonotype: A read error is possible here, since a much larger clone lies one base away. The J gene is TRBJ2-3, the V gene TRBV14; perhaps TRBD2 as D (6 bases). The CDR3 extends over 16 amino acids. Germline CDR1 SGHDN, CDR2 FVKESK. Trimming pared 3 bases from V and 3 bases from J, leaving 16 bases between. The CDR3 DNA reads as TGTGCCAGCAGCCAGTGGGACTCCCTGCTTACAGATACGCAGTATTTT. This translates into CASSQWDSLLTDTQYF.

The sample holds many counts of this clonotype. The J gene is TRBJ1-4, the V gene TRBV5-1, with a tentative D call TRBD1 (5 bases). This CDR3 region has 13 residues. Germline loops: CDR1 SGHRS, CDR2 YFSETQ. V lost 0 bases, J lost 8 bases, and 8 bases lay in between. In nucleotides, the CDR3 is TGCGCCAGCAGCTTGGCCGAGGGGGAAAAACTGTTTTTT. This encodes CASSLAEGEKLFF.

The table lists this clonotype with many counts. The CDR3 DNA reads as TGTGCCAGCAGTGCAGGACAGTCCTTCTCTGGGGCCAACGTCCTGACTTTC. It encodes CASSAGQSFSGANVLTF. The J gene is TRBJ2-6, the V gene TRBV6-4, with a weak D call TRBD1 (6 bases). The V gene's germline CDR1 is MRHNA and CDR2 SNTAGT. V lost 4 bases and J lost 0, with 13 bases in between. The length of the CDR3 is 17 residues.

This clonotype came up a few times. The chain is built from TRBV20-1 and TRBJ1-1; D gene uncertain. The CDR3 loop spans 10 amino acids. Trimming removed 3 bases at V and 5 bases at J, with 4 bases between. Germline CDR1 and CDR2: DFQATT and SNEGSKA (reference sequence). The CDR3 coding sequence is TGCAGTGCTAGCTTGACTGAAGCTTTCTTT. Translation: CSASLTEAFF.